The 21 T cell receptor beta chains reported below all come from one sample, sequenced in a study of early T cells in non-severe SARS-CoV-2 infection. Each CDR3 protein gets one entry after TCRdb re-called the 5' RACE reads with MiXCR. The sample carries tens of thousands of distinct CDR3 sequences, less than 7.5% recorded once. The sequences come from whole blood, collected at baseline. These receptors were taken from an adult who was a healthcare worker with PCR-confirmed SARS-CoV-2 infection or an uninfected control (not recorded which).

The V gene is TRBV2, the J gene TRBJ2-7, with 7 bases aligning to TRBD2. Germline lookup yields CDR1 SNHLY and CDR2 FYNNEI. V dropped 11 bases and J dropped 6; count of bases not matched to a gene: 7. This CDR3 comprises 11 residues. Written as DNA, the CDR3 is TGTGCCTCTCGCAGGGAGGGCGAGCAGTACTTC. The encoded protein is CASRREGEQYF.

This clonotype was picked up many times. The J gene is TRBJ1-5, the V gene TRBV15, with D unresolved. Trimming pared 0 bases from V and 0 bases from J, leaving 12 bases between. The CDR3 length is 17 residues. Germline V gives CDR1 LNHNV, CDR2 YYDKDF (reference sequence). Written as DNA, the CDR3 is TGTGCCACCAGCAGAGATGTGGGAAGGGTTAGCAATCAGCCCCAGCATTTT. The encoded protein is CATSRDVGRVSNQPQHF.

The chain combines TRBV16 with TRBJ2-3; no definite D call. Deletions cut 4 bases from V and 4 bases from J, with 3 bases between. CDR3 length: 11 residues. Germline CDR1 is KGHSY and CDR2 is FQNENV. CDR3 DNA sequence: TGTGCCAGCAGCCCGGCAGATACGCAGTATTTT. This encodes CASSPADTQYF.

This clonotype ranks as medium-sized. The V and J genes are TRBV7-2 and TRBJ1-4; 10 bases are shared with TRBD1. The junction had 4 bases not matched to a gene; V was cut back by 1 base and J by 8 bases. This CDR3 comprises 15 residues. From germline, CDR1 is SGHTA and CDR2 FQGNSA. The CDR3 DNA is TGTGCCAGCAGCTTAGGGACAGGGGGTAGGGAAAAACTGTTTTTT. It encodes CASSLGTGGREKLFF. Combining the CDR3 with reference TRBV7-2 and TRBJ1-4 gives the whole variable domain GAGVSQSPSNKVTEKGKDVELRCDPISGHTALYWYRQSLGQGLEFLIYFQGNSAPDKSGLPSDRFSAERTGGSVSTLTIQRTQQEDSAVYLCASSLGTGGREKLFFGSGTQLSVL.

This clonotype was counted at least ten times. This rearrangement joins TRBV5-4 to TRBJ1-1; D uncertain. This CDR3 contains 14 residues. Trimming stripped 4 bases from V and 2 bases from J, with 12 bases between. Germline V CDR1 and CDR2: SGHNT, YYREEE (reference sequence). The CDR3 nucleotides are TGTGCCAGCAGCCCTCCGGGGAGAAACACTGAAGCTTTCTTT. It codes for CASSPPGRNTEAFF.

This clonotype occurred a few times. The chain couples TRBV28 to TRBJ1-2; weak D call: TRBD1 (5 bases). CDR3 size: 15 residues. CDR1 MDHEN and CDR2 SYDVKM come from the germline V gene. Deletions cut 6 bases from V and 6 bases from J, with 20 bases between. CDR3 residues: CASRPLLGVPDGYTF. In nucleotides, the CDR3 is TGTGCCAGCAGACCTCTTTTGGGGGTCCCGGATGGCTACACCTTC.

The chain carries TRBV30 and TRBJ2-3; D not certain. There are 11 residues in the CDR3. The V end was cut by 4 bases, the J end by 4 bases, with 6 bases between. The germline V gene encodes CDR1 GTSNPN and CDR2 SVGIG (reference sequence). CDR3 sequence: CAWKMADTQYF. The CDR3 DNA sequence: TGTGCCTGGAAGATGGCAGATACGCAGTATTTT. Full variable domain (remainder filled in from reference TRBV30 and TRBJ2-3): SQTIHQWPATLVQPVGSPLSLECTVEGTSNPNLYWYRQAAGRGLQLLFYSVGIGQISSEVPQNLSASRPQDRQFILSSKKLLLSDSGFYLCAWKMADTQYFGPGTRLTVL.

This clonotype was recorded many times. The CDR3 is CASSLRGPSNNEQFF. The CDR3 nucleotides read TGTGCCAGCAGCTTAAGGGGACCCTCAAACAATGAGCAGTTCTTC. This sequence joins TRBV7-8 and TRBJ2-1; D tentatively fits TRBD1 or TRBD2 (5 bases each). This CDR3 spans 15 amino acids. Germline lookup yields CDR1 SGHVS and CDR2 FQNEAQ. Trimming cost V 2 bases and J 5 bases, with 13 bases left between them.

A few counts support this clonotype. This chain uses TRBV5-4 with TRBJ2-7; the D gene is possibly TRBD1 (6 bases). V was trimmed by 3 bases and J by 3 bases, leaving 7 bases between them. CDR1 and CDR2 (germline): SGHNT, YYREEE (reference sequence). CDR3 length equals 12 residues. The CDR3 sequence is CASSWDNYEQYF. CDR3 in DNA: TGTGCCAGCAGCTGGGACAACTACGAGCAGTACTTC.

This clonotype has just a few counts. The J gene is TRBJ1-5, the V gene TRBV30; D call uncertain. CDR3 length: 15 residues. CDR1 is GTSNPN and CDR2 is SVGIG in the germline V gene (reference sequence). Trimming left V 1 base short and J 4 bases short, with 14 bases between. The CDR3 DNA reads TGTGCCTGGAGTGCCGGCCGGCGGCCGAATCAGCCCCAGCATTTT. Translated: CAWSAGRRPNQPQHF.

This clonotype was detected ten times or more. This CDR3 reads CASSPTFPGGSSYEQYF. The CDR3 nucleotides are TGTGCCAGCAGCCCCACCTTTCCGGGGGGGAGCTCCTACGAGCAGTACTTC. The chain joins TRBV7-6 to TRBJ2-7; 8 bases agree with TRBD2. The germline V gene encodes CDR1 SGHVS and CDR2 FNYEAQ. V was pared by 5 bases and J by 0 bases, with 12 bases of the junction left unmatched. This CDR3 is 17 amino acids long.

This clonotype was counted many times. The chain combines TRBV12-3 or TRBV12-4 with TRBJ2-7; D possibly uses TRBD1 or TRBD2 (6 bases each). V lost 6 bases and J lost 0, with 18 bases in between. The CDR3 covers 16 residues. The CDR3, as DNA: TGTGCCAGCAGCGATCTGGGGGGCGGAAGCTCCTACGAGCAGTACTTC. Translating it yields CASSDLGGGSSYEQYF.

The gene calls are TRBV10-2 and TRBJ1-6; no clear D. The CDR3 loop spans 14 amino acids. Germline V gene lookup returns CDR1 WSHSY and CDR2 SAAADI. The germline V and J ends were trimmed by 7 bases and 8 bases, with 15 bases remaining between them. The DNA for the CDR3 is TGCGCCAGCAATACCGCCCAAACTGATTCACCCCTCCACTTT. Its protein product is CASNTAQTDSPLHF.

The gene calls are TRBV6-5 and TRBJ2-5; 7 bases map to TRBD2. CDR1 is MNHEY and CDR2 is SVGAGI in the germline V gene. The junction had 6 bases not matched to a gene; V was cut back by 6 bases and J by 5 bases. The CDR3 has 13 amino acids. The CDR3 region has the DNA TGTGCCAGCAGCGCCCAGGGAGGGGAGACCCAGTACTTC. This gives the protein CASSAQGGETQYF.

This chain connects TRBV7-7 to TRBJ2-1; 9 bases map to TRBD1. The CDR3 covers 15 residues. The ends lost 3 bases at V and 5 bases at J; junction bases unmatched: 5. Germline V gene sequence: CDR1 SSHAT, CDR2 FNYEAQ (reference sequence). The CDR3 loop is CASSFTGGPNNEQFF. The CDR3 nucleotides read TGTGCCAGCAGCTTCACAGGGGGCCCTAACAATGAGCAGTTCTTC.

In its sample, this clonotype was seen a few times. V usage is TRBV5-4 and J usage is TRBJ2-1; TRBD2 agrees at 8 bases. V shed 1 base, J shed 8 bases, and the junction held 2 bases outside the gene matches. This CDR3 spans 13 amino acids. Germline CDR1 and CDR2: SGHNT and YYREEE (reference sequence). The CDR3, as DNA: TGTGCCAGCAGCTTGCTAGCGGGCGATGAGCAGTTCTTC. It specifies CASSLLAGDEQFF.

This clonotype was counted only a few times. The rearrangement joins TRBV7-2 to TRBJ2-1, with 13 positions matching TRBD2. With V trimmed by 5 bases and J by 9 bases, 10 bases remained unmatched. The CDR3 is 16 residues long. The germline CDR1 and CDR2 sequences are SGHTA and FQGNSA. CDR3 sequence: CASSGATSGGPFEQFF. The CDR3 nucleotides are TGTGCCAGCAGCGGGGCGACTAGCGGGGGGCCCTTTGAGCAGTTCTTC.

This sequence joins TRBV14 and TRBJ2-3; D is perhaps TRBD2 (5 bases). The CDR3 spans 17 residues. CDR1 SGHDN and CDR2 FVKESK come from the germline V gene. V was trimmed by 4 bases and J by 2 bases, leaving 19 bases between them. CDR3 amino acids: CASSLRTERLYTDTQYF. CDR3 DNA sequence: TGTGCCAGCAGCCTAAGGACGGAGCGGCTCTACACAGATACGCAGTATTTT.

This clonotype was seen ten or more times. The CDR3 sequence: CASSFILGTEAFF. For the CDR3, the DNA is TGTGCCAGCAGTTTTATCCTGGGCACTGAAGCTTTCTTT. The chain couples TRBV12-3 or TRBV12-4 to TRBJ1-1; D is undetermined. There are 13 residues in the CDR3. Trimming shortened V by 3 bases and J by 4 bases, and 9 bases separated the two germline ends.

This clonotype was counted at least ten times. The chain is built from TRBV30 and TRBJ1-4; D might be TRBD1 (6 bases). CDR1 and CDR2 (germline): GTSNPN, SVGIG (reference sequence). V lost 4 bases to trimming and J lost 4 bases, with 13 bases between them. The CDR3 consists of 14 residues. Here the CDR3 reads CAWTPGHRNEKLFF. In DNA form, the CDR3 reads TGTGCCTGGACTCCGGGACACCGTAATGAAAAACTGTTTTTT.

Many counts were recorded for this clonotype. The V call is TRBV7-8, the J call TRBJ2-7; 14 bases fit TRBD2. Germline V gene sequence: CDR1 SGHVS, CDR2 FQNEAQ. CDR3 size: 18 residues. J gave up 0 bases and V 4 bases, and 8 bases lay outside the gene matches. Here the CDR3 DNA reads TGTGCCAGCAGCTCTAGGACTAGCGGGGGGCCTAACTCCTACGAGCAGTACTTC. Translation gives CASSSRTSGGPNSYEQYF.